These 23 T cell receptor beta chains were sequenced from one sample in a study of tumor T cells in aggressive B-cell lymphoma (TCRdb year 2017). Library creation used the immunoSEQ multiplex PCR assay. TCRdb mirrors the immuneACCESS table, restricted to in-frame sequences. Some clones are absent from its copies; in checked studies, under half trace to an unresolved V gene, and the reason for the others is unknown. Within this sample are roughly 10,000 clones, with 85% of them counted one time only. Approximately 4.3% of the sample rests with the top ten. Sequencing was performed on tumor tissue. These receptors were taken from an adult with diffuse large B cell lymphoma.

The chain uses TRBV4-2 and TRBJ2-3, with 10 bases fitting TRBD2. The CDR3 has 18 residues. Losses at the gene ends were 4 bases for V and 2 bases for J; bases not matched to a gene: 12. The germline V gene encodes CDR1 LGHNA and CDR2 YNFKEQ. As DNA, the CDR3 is TGTGCCAGCAGCCTTTCTAGCGGGAGAGTATTTCTCACAGATACGCAGTATTTT. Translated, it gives CASSLSSGRVFLTDTQYF.

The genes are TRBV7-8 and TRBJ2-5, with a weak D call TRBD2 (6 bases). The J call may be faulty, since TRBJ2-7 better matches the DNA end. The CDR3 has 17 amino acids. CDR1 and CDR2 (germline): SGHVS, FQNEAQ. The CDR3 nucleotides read TGTGCCAGCGGGTCGGGTTTCGGAGGGTCGTTTCTGAACGAGCAGTACTTC. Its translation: CASGSGFGGSFLNEQYF.

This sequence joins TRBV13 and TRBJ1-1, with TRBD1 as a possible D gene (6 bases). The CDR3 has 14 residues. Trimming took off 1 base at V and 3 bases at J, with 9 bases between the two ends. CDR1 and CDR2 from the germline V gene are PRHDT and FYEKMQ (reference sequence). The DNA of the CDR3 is TGTGCCAGCAGCTTAGAAAGGACAGACACTGAAGCTTTCTTT. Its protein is CASSLERTDTEAFF.

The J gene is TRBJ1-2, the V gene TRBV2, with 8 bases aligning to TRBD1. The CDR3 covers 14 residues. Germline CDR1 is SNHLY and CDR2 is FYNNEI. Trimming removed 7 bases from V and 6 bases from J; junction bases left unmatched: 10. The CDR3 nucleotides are TGTGCCAGCAACGTACAGGGGGGAGGGAATGGCTACACCTTC. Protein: CASNVQGGGNGYTF.

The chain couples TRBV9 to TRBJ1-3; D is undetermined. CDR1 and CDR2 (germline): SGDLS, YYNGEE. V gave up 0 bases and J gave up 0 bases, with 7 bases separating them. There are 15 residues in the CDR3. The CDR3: CASSVDVSSGNTIYF. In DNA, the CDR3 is TGTGCCAGCAGCGTAGACGTCAGCTCTGGAAACACCATATATTTT.

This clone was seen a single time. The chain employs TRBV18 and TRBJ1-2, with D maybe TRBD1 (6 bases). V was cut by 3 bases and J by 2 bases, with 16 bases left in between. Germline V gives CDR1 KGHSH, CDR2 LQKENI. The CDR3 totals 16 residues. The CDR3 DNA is TGTGCCAGCTCACCTTCACTTACTACAGGGAACTATGGCTACACCTTC. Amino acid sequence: CASSPSLTTGNYGYTF.

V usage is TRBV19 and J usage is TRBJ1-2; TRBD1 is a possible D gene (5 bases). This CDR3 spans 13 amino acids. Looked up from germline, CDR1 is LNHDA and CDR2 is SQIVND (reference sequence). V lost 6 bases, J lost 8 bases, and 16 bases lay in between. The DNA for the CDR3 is TGTGCCAGTAGGAGGGACTTAGGCGGGGGCTACACCTTC. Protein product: CASRRDLGGGYTF.

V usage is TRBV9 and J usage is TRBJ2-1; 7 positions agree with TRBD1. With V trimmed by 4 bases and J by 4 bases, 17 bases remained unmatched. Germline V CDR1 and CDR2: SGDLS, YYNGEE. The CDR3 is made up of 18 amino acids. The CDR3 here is CASSPRQGANLLYNEQFF. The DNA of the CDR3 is TGTGCCAGCAGCCCTCGACAGGGCGCGAATCTACTTTACAATGAGCAGTTCTTC. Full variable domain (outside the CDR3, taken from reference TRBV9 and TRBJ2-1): DSGVTQTPKHLITATGQRVTLRCSPRSGDLSVYWYQQSLDQGLQFLIQYYNGEERAKGNILERFSAQQFPDLHSELNLSSLELGDSALYFCASSPRQGANLLYNEQFFGPGTRLTVL.

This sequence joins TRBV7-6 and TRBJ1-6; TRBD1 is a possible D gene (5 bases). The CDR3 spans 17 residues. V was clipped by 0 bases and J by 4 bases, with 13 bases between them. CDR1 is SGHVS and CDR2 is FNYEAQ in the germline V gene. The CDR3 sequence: CASSLAGLAGYNSPLHF. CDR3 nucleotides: TGTGCCAGCAGCTTAGCAGGTCTGGCAGGGTATAATTCACCCCTCCACTTT.

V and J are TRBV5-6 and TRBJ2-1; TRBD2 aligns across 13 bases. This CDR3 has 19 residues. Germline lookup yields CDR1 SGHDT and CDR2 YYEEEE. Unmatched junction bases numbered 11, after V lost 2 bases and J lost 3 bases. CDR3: CASSFLTSGRPRGYNEQFF. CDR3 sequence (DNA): TGTGCCAGCAGCTTTCTGACTAGCGGGAGGCCCCGGGGCTACAATGAGCAGTTCTTC.

Here the CDR3 DNA reads TGTGCCAGCGACGGAGGGGGGGGATATAGCAATCAGCCCCAGCATTTT. Its translation is CASDGGGGYSNQPQHF. V usage is TRBV28 and J usage is TRBJ1-5; tentative D call: TRBD1 (6 bases). This CDR3 has 16 residues. Trimming took 8 bases from V and 0 from J, leaving 17 bases between them. Germline CDR1 is MDHEN and CDR2 is SYDVKM.

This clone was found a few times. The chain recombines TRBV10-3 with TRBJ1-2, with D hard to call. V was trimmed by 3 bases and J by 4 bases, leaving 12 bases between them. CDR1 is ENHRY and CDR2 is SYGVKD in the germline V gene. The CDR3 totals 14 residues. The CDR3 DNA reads TGTGCCATCAGTGATCTGATACACCTCTATGGCTACACCTTC. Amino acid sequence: CAISDLIHLYGYTF.

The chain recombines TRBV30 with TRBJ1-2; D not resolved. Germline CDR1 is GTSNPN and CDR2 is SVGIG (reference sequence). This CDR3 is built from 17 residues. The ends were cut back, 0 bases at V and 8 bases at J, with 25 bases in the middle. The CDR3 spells CAWSVRARTAASGGYTF. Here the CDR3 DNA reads TGTGCCTGGAGTGTACGGGCCCGGACGGCGGCGTCGGGGGGCTACACCTTC.

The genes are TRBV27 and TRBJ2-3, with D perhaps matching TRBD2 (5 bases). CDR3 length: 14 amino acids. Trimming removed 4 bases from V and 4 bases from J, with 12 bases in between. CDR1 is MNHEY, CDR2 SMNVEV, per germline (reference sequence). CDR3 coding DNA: TGTGCCAGCAGTTGGCGGGTCCTTTCAGATACGCAGTATTTT. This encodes CASSWRVLSDTQYF.

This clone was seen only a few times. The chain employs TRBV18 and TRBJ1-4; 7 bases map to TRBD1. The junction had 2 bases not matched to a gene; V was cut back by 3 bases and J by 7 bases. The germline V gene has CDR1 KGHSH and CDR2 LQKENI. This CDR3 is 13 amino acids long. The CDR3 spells CASSPQGGEKLFF. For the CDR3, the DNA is TGTGCCAGCTCACCCCAGGGGGGTGAAAAACTGTTTTTT.

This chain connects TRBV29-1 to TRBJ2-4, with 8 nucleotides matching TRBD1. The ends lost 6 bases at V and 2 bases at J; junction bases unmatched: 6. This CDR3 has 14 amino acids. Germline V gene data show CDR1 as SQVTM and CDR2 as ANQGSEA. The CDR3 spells CSVWTGSPKNIQYF. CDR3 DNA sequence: TGCAGCGTATGGACAGGGAGCCCCAAAAACATTCAGTACTTC. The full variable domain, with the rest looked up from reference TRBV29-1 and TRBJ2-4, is SAVISQKPSRDICQRGTSLTIQCQVDSQVTMMFWYRQQPGQSLTLIATANQGSEATYESGFVIDKFPISRPNLTFSTLTVSNMSPEDSSIYLCSVWTGSPKNIQYFGAGTRLSVL.

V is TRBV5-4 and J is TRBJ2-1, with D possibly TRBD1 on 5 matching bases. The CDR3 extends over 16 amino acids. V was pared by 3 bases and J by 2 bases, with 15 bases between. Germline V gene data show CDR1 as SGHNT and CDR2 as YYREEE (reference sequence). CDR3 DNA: TGTGCCAGCAGCTCCGGACACACCCGGACCTACAATGAGCAGTTCTTC. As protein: CASSSGHTRTYNEQFF.

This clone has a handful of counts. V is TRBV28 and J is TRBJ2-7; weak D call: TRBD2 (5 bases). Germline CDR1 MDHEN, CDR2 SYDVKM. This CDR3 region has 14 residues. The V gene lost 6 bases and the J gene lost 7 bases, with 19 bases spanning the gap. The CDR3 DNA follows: TGTGCCAGCAGAAGCCCCAACCCTCCGGGAGAGCAGTACTTC. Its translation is CASRSPNPPGEQYF.

CDR3 protein: CASSWAENTGELFF. The CDR3 DNA sequence: TGTGCCAGCAGTTGGGCAGAGAACACCGGGGAGCTGTTTTTT. The chain carries TRBV6-4 and TRBJ2-2; D is uncertain. The CDR3 is made up of 14 amino acids. Germline V CDR1 and CDR2: MRHNA, SNTAGT. V was trimmed by 5 bases and J by 1 base, leaving 8 bases between them.

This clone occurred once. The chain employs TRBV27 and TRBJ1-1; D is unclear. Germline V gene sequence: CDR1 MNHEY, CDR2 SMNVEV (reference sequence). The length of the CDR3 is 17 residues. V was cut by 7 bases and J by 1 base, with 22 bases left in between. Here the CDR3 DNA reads TGTGCCAGCATATTAGCCCGAGAAGCGGCGGAGAACACTGAAGCTTTCTTT. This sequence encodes CASILAREAAENTEAFF.

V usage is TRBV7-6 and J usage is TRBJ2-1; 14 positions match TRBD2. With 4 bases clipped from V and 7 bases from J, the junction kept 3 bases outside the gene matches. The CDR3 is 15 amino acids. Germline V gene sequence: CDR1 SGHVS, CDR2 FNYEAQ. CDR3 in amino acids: CASSSTSGRGNEQFF. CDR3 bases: TGTGCCAGCAGCTCGACTAGCGGGAGGGGTAATGAGCAGTTCTTC. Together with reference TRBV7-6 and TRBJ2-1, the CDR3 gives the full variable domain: GAGVSQSPRYKVTKRGQDVALRCDPISGHVSLYWYRQALGQGPEFLTYFNYEAQQDKSGLPNDRFSAERPEGSISTLTIQRTEQRDSAMYRCASSSTSGRGNEQFFGPGTRLTVL.

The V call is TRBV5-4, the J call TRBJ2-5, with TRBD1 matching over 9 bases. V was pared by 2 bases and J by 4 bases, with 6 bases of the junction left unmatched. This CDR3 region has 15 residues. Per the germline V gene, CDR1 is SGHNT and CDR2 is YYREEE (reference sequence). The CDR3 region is CASSFPTGGIETQYF. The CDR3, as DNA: TGTGCCAGCAGCTTCCCAACAGGGGGCATAGAGACCCAGTACTTC.

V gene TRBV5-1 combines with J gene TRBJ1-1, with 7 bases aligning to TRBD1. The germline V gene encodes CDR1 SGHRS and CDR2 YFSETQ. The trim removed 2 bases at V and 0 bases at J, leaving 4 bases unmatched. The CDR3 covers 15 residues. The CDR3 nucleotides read TGCGCCAGCAGCTTTTACAGGGGACTGAACACTGAAGCTTTCTTT. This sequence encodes CASSFYRGLNTEAFF.